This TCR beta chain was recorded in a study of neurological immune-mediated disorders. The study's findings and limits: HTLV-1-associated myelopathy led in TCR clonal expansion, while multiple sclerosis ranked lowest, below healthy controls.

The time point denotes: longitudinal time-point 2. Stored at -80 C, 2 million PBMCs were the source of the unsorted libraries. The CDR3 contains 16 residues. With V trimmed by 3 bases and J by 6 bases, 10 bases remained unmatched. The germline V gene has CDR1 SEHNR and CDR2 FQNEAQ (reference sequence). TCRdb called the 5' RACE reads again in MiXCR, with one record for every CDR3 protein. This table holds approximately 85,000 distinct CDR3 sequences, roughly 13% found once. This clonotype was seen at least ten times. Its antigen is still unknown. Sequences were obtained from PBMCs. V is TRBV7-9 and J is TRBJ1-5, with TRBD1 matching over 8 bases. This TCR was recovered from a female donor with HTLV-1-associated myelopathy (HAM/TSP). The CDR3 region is CASSLGTGQGSQPQHF. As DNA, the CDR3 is TGTGCCAGCAGCTTGGGGACTGGACAGGGAAGTCAGCCCCAGCATTTT. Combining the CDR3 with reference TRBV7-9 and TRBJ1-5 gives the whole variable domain DTGVSQNPRHKITKRGQNVTFRCDPISEHNRLYWYRQTLGQGPEFLTYFQNEAQLEKSRLLSDRFSAERPKGSFSTLEIQRTEQGDSAMYLCASSLGTGQGSQPQHFGDGTRLSIL.